These 5 T cell receptor beta chains were all obtained from the same sample, sequenced in a study of T cells in Graves' hyperthyroidism and ophthalmopathy. Amplification yielded TCR beta CDR3 regions, with RNA transcripts as the source. Using the HTBI primer set, a first-round RT-PCR was run on the TCR CDR3. TCRdb used MiXCR to reprocess the multiplex PCR reads, holding one entry per CDR3 protein. The table has approximately 520,000 distinct CDR3 sequences, about 20% seen once. The source material was blood. Receptor source: a man between 18 and 29 years old with Graves' hyperthyroidism.

The V call is TRBV20-1, the J call TRBJ2-7; possible D gene TRBD1, 5 bases. The V end lost 5 bases, the J end lost 2 bases, and 13 bases lay between the germline ends. The germline CDR1 and CDR2 sequences are DFQATT and SNEGSKA (reference sequence). CDR3 length: 13 amino acids. The CDR3 DNA is TGCAGTGCTTCCCAGGGCCACGCCTACGAGCAGTACTTC. Protein product: CSASQGHAYEQYF.

In its sample, this clonotype was seen many times. CDR3 DNA: TGTGCCAGCAGTTACTCGAGTACGGCGGGCGAACAGTACTTC. It codes for CASSYSSTAGEQYF. The chain carries TRBV6-5 and TRBJ2-7; the D gene is possibly TRBD2 (5 bases). In germline, CDR1 is MNHEY, CDR2 SVGAGI. Trimming pared 0 bases from V and 10 bases from J, leaving 16 bases between. The CDR3 is 14 residues long.

The J gene is TRBJ2-5, the V gene TRBV7-2; D perhaps matches TRBD2 (6 bases). Germline V gene data show CDR1 as SGHTA and CDR2 as FQGNSA. Trimming stripped 2 bases from V and 5 bases from J, with 15 bases between. The CDR3 contains 15 residues. CDR3 in DNA: TGTGCCAGCAGCTTATTCGCGGGGCAGTCGGAGACCCAGTACTTC. This encodes CASSLFAGQSETQYF. The full variable domain, in which reference TRBV7-2 and TRBJ2-5 provide the parts outside the CDR3, is GAGVSQSPSNKVTEKGKDVELRCDPISGHTALYWYRQSLGQGLEFLIYFQGNSAPDKSGLPSDRFSAERTGGSVSTLTIQRTQQEDSAVYLCASSLFAGQSETQYFGPGTRLLVL.

This clonotype has just a few counts. The CDR3 sequence is CSARIRQGAGNQPQHF. For the CDR3, the DNA is TGCAGTGCTAGAATAAGACAGGGGGCCGGCAATCAGCCCCAGCATTTT. This sequence joins TRBV20-1 and TRBJ1-5, with 10 positions matching TRBD1. The CDR3 runs to 16 residues. Germline CDR1 DFQATT, CDR2 SNEGSKA (reference sequence). The V gene end was trimmed by 2 bases and the J gene end by 2 bases; junction bases not matched to a gene: 6.

V and J are TRBV4-1 and TRBJ1-3; 7 bases agree with TRBD1. Trimming cost V 1 base and J 5 bases; bases outside gene matches: 2. CDR1 is MGHRA and CDR2 is YSYEKL in the germline V gene. The CDR3 loop spans 14 amino acids. The CDR3 loop reads CASSQGGGRNTIYF. In DNA form, the CDR3 reads TGCGCCAGCAGCCAAGGAGGGGGCCGAAACACCATATATTTT.